These 3 T cell receptor beta chains were all obtained from the same sample, sequenced in a study of T-cell reconstitution after alpha-beta-depleted transplantation in children. Preparation of the TCRbeta library used unique molecular identifiers. One entry per CDR3 protein results from TCRdb running MiXCR on the PCR reads. The profile shows about 240,000 distinct CDR3 sequences, 20% to 30% of them singletons. The specimen was PBMCs, collected before TCRalphabeta/CD19-depleted stem cell transplant. The receptors here all came from a girl aged 2-10 years with Fanconi anemia, due to receive a stem cell transplant.

This clonotype has ten or more counts. V and J are TRBV20-1 and TRBJ2-3; 7 positions match TRBD2. Trimming took 5 bases from V and 2 from J; bases not matched to a gene: 7. The CDR3 is made up of 14 amino acids. Germline loops: CDR1 DFQATT, CDR2 SNEGSKA (reference sequence). The CDR3 sequence is CSAVGGVVTDTQYF. The CDR3 DNA sequence: TGCAGTGCTGTGGGAGGGGTAGTCACAGATACGCAGTATTTT.

This clonotype showed up many times. The V gene is TRBV6-6, the J gene TRBJ2-5; D remains unclear. Deletions cut 2 bases from V and 5 bases from J, with 9 bases between. The CDR3 runs to 13 residues. CDR1 is MNHNY and CDR2 is SVGAGI in the germline V gene (reference sequence). CDR3 in amino acids: CASSYREGETQYF. The CDR3 DNA is TGTGCCAGCAGTTACAGAGAAGGGGAGACCCAGTACTTC.

V is TRBV7-3 and J is TRBJ2-5; 7 positions match TRBD2. V lost 5 bases, J lost 2 bases, and 2 bases stayed unmatched. The CDR3 sequence is 13 residues long. Germline V gene sequence: CDR1 SGHTA, CDR2 FQGTGA. For the CDR3, the DNA is TGTGCCAGCAGCCGGACTAGGCAAGAGACCCAGTACTTC. This gives the protein CASSRTRQETQYF.